These 19 T cell receptor beta chains originate from one sample sequenced in a study of blood T cell repertoires in COVID-19. Generated by immunoSEQ multiplex PCR, the TCRdb table keeps only in-frame clones and is missing some. The sample has 150,000 to 160,000 clones; under 90% are singletons. The sequenced material came from peripheral blood. The receptors originated from a man aged 55 to 70 with acute or convalescent COVID-19.

The chain employs TRBV7-9 and TRBJ2-3; 7 bases fit TRBD2. CDR1 is SEHNR and CDR2 is FQNEAQ in the germline V gene (reference sequence). With V trimmed by 11 bases and J by 4 bases, 9 bases remained unmatched. The CDR3 has 13 amino acids. The CDR3: CAAGGRGSDTQYF. The CDR3 DNA is TGTGCCGCCGGGGGGAGGGGTTCAGATACGCAGTATTTT.

This clone came up a few times. This rearrangement joins TRBV14 to TRBJ1-1; 9 bases align to TRBD1. Germline CDR1 SGHDN, CDR2 FVKESK. J was trimmed by 5 bases and V by 2 bases; bases with no gene match: 6. This CDR3 has 15 residues. The CDR3 nucleotides are TGTGCCAGCAGCCAAAACAGGGGGCGGGGGACTGAAGCTTTCTTT. This sequence encodes CASSQNRGRGTEAFF.

This clone was observed a handful of times. The chain is built from TRBV9 and TRBJ1-1; D possibly corresponds to TRBD1 (6 bases). Trimming cost V 0 bases and J 4 bases, with 13 bases left between them. The CDR3 runs to 15 residues. CDR1 is SGDLS and CDR2 is YYNGEE in the germline V gene. DNA of the CDR3: TGTGCCAGCAGCGTAGGGGGAACAGGGCCCACTGAAGCTTTCTTT. It is translated as CASSVGGTGPTEAFF.

The chain has TRBV5-1 and TRBJ1-3; 11 bases are a match to TRBD1. CDR1 and CDR2 (germline): SGHRS, YFSETQ. The CDR3 runs 18 residues. After removal of 4 bases from V and 0 bases from J, the junction contained 9 bases not matched to a gene. The DNA of the CDR3 is TGCGCCAGCAGCATGGGACAGGGGGTGCTCCCCTCTGGAAACACCATATATTTT. Amino acids: CASSMGQGVLPSGNTIYF.

The gene calls are TRBV3-1 (or the pseudogene TRBV3-2) and TRBJ2-5; D perhaps matches TRBD1 (5 bases). Per germline, CDR1 LGHDT and CDR2 YNNKEL (reference sequence). The CDR3 spans 14 residues. V was shortened by 1 base and J by 0 bases, with 6 bases between the two germline ends. In DNA form, the CDR3 reads TGTGCCAGCAGCCAAGGACAGTACCAAGAGACCCAGTACTTC. This sequence encodes CASSQGQYQETQYF.

This clone was counted at least ten times. CDR3 protein: CASTLRGGVTEAFF. In DNA, the CDR3 is TGTGCCAGCACCCTCAGGGGAGGGGTTACTGAAGCTTTCTTT. The chain joins TRBV6-5 to TRBJ1-1, with D possibly matching TRBD1 (6 bases). The CDR3 covers 14 residues. The germline V and J ends were trimmed by 7 bases and 5 bases, with 17 bases remaining between them. Germline values: CDR1 MNHEY, CDR2 SVGAGI.

The gene calls are TRBV29-1 and TRBJ1-5, with D hard to call. CDR3 size: 13 residues. Germline V CDR1 and CDR2: SQVTM, ANQGSEA. The germline V and J ends were trimmed by 8 bases and 0 bases, with 11 bases remaining between them. The DNA for the CDR3 is TGCAGCTCCAGCTCGGGTAGCAATCAGCCCCAGCATTTT. Translating gives CSSSSGSNQPQHF.

The rearrangement joins TRBV7-2 to TRBJ2-7; D ambiguous. Trimming took 5 bases from V and 2 from J, leaving 13 bases between them. This CDR3 is 14 amino acids long. Per germline, CDR1 SGHTA and CDR2 FQGNSA. The CDR3 is CASSPPNSPYEQYF. CDR3 sequence (DNA): TGTGCCAGCAGCCCACCCAATAGTCCCTACGAGCAGTACTTC.

The rearrangement uses TRBV20-1 and TRBJ2-5; no clear D gene. V gave up 1 base and J gave up 5 bases, with 5 bases separating them. The germline CDR1 and CDR2 sequences are DFQATT and SNEGSKA (reference sequence). This CDR3 spans 11 amino acids. In DNA form, the CDR3 reads TGCAGTGCTAGAGTGCAGGAGACCCAGTACTTC. It codes for CSARVQETQYF.

This chain joins TRBV4-1 and TRBJ2-1; a possible D gene is TRBD1 (6 bases). Germline CDR1 reads MGHRA; CDR2 reads YSYEKL. With 4 bases removed from V and 0 bases from J, the gap between germline ends came to 13 bases. This CDR3 region has 16 residues. CDR3 sequence reads: CASSPDDRSSYNEQFF. CDR3 nucleotides: TGCGCCAGCAGCCCGGACGACAGGAGCTCCTACAATGAGCAGTTCTTC.

The chain recombines TRBV19 with TRBJ1-1, with D perhaps matching TRBD1 (5 bases). This CDR3 spans 16 amino acids. Trimming removed 2 bases from V and 1 base from J, with 14 bases in between. Germline V gene lookup returns CDR1 LNHDA and CDR2 SQIVND (reference sequence). CDR3 in amino acids: CASSISPTGQNTEAFF. The CDR3 DNA sequence: TGTGCCAGTAGTATATCCCCAACAGGCCAGAACACTGAAGCTTTCTTT.

J is TRBJ1-2 and V is TRBV7-2; D unclear. Germline CDR1 and CDR2: SGHTA and FQGNSA. The V end was cut by 1 base, the J end by 8 bases, with 11 bases between. CDR3 length equals 13 residues. The DNA for the CDR3 is TGTGCCAGCAGCTTAGTTACGGAGACCGGCTACACCTTC. Protein sequence: CASSLVTETGYTF.

This chain joins TRBV2 and TRBJ2-2; TRBD1 agrees at 8 bases. The length of the CDR3 is 13 residues. Germline assignment: CDR1 SNHLY and CDR2 FYNNEI. Germline trimming cut 4 bases from V and 9 bases from J; bases unmatched to any gene: 4. In DNA form, the CDR3 reads TGTGCCAGCAGTGTCCAGGGGGCTTGGGAGCTGTTTTTT. Encoded protein: CASSVQGAWELFF.

This clone turned up a few times. The V gene is TRBV9, the J gene TRBJ1-2, with D unclear. The CDR3 is made up of 12 amino acids. The germline V and J ends were trimmed by 4 bases and 7 bases, with 11 bases remaining between them. Per germline, CDR1 SGDLS and CDR2 YYNGEE. The CDR3 reads CASSSGILGYTF. CDR3 coding DNA: TGTGCCAGCAGCTCCGGGATTCTTGGCTACACCTTC.

The V call is TRBV6-2 or TRBV6-3, the J call TRBJ1-1; 8 bases align to TRBD1. The germline V gene has CDR1 MNHEY and CDR2 SVGEGT. The J segment lost 5 bases and the V segment lost 0 bases, leaving 5 bases of the junction unmatched. The CDR3 is 15 residues long. The CDR3 reads CASSYSARGRTEAFF. Here the CDR3 DNA reads TGTGCCAGCAGTTACTCGGCCAGGGGGCGTACTGAAGCTTTCTTT.

This clone turned up a few times. The V gene is TRBV18, the J gene TRBJ1-1, with 9 bases that match TRBD1. The CDR3 has 16 residues. Trimming removed 2 bases from V and 4 bases from J; junction bases left unmatched: 8. Germline V gene data show CDR1 as KGHSH and CDR2 as LQKENI. CDR3 sequence: CASSPIQGAQITEAFF. As DNA, the CDR3 is TGTGCCAGCTCACCAATACAGGGGGCGCAAATCACTGAAGCTTTCTTT.

The chain uses TRBV7-9 and TRBJ2-3, with D tentatively TRBD2 (6 bases). In germline, CDR1 is SEHNR, CDR2 FQNEAQ (reference sequence). V dropped 5 bases and J dropped 4 bases, with 25 bases sitting between them. The CDR3 contains 18 residues. In DNA form, the CDR3 reads TGTGCCAGCAGCCTCTTCCTAGCGCTGCCACCCCTGGCAGATACGCAGTATTTT. As protein: CASSLFLALPPLADTQYF.

This chain uses TRBV28 with TRBJ2-7, with 8 bases matching TRBD2. From germline, CDR1 is MDHEN and CDR2 SYDVKM. Unmatched junction bases numbered 5, after V lost 3 bases and J lost 4 bases. This CDR3 has 14 residues. Written as DNA, the CDR3 is TGTGCCAGCAGTTTCCGCCGGGGGGGGTACGAGCAGTACTTC. Its protein is CASSFRRGGYEQYF.

The rearrangement uses TRBV7-9 and TRBJ1-3; 10 nucleotides line up with TRBD1. The length of the CDR3 is 12 residues. Trimming removed 7 bases from V and 14 bases from J; junction bases left unmatched: 8. The germline gives CDR1 SEHNR, CDR2 FQNEAQ (reference sequence). The CDR3 is CASNLDRGPVYF. DNA for the CDR3: TGTGCCAGCAACCTAGACAGGGGGCCCGTATATTTT.